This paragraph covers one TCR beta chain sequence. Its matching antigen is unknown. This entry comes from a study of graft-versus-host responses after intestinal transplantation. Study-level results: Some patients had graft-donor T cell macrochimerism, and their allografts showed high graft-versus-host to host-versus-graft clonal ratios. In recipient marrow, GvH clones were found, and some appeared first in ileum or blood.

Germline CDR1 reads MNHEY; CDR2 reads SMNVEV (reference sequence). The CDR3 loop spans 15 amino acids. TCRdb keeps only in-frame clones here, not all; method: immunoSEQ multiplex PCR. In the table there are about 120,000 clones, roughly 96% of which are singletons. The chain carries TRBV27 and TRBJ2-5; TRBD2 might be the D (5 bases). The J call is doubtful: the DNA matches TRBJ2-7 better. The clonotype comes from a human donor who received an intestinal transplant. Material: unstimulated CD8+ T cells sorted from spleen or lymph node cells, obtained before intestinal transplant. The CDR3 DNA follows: TGTGCCAGCAGTTTAATCTGGGGAGACTCCTACGAGCAGTACTTC. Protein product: CASSLIWGDSYEQYF.